Listed below are T cell receptor beta chains from one sample, sequenced in a study of cytomegalovirus exposure and HLA in healthy donors. Assay: immunoSEQ multiplex PCR; the TCRdb copy retains only in-frame clones and omits some. Here the sample spans about 200,000 clones, roughly three quarters being singletons. The specimen was PBMCs. These receptors were taken from a man aged 45-65 years in good health and CMV-seronegative. Both conserved end residues are trimmed from each CDR3. D genes are given only for firm matches. Size tells how often a clone was seen (once, few, many) or the class of an expanded clone, and some rows leave it out.

d_call cdr3_length clone_size j_call v_call cdr3_aa
TRBD1 12 . TRBJ1-4 TRBV28 ATLEGQGKEKLF
. 10 once TRBJ1-4 TRBV2 ASSERGEKLF
. 10 . TRBJ2-2 TRBV7-9 ASMRNTGELF
. 12 . TRBJ2-2 TRBV18 ASSPGQVTGELF
. 9 . TRBJ1-1 TRBV11-3 ASSDSSEAF
. 11 . . TRBV5-1 ASSLDGAYEQY
. 14 . TRBJ1-4 TRBV4-2 ASSQVGNGGGEKLF
TRBD1 15 . TRBJ2-7 TRBV30 AWSQRGGQEITYEQY
TRBD1 12 . TRBJ1-1 TRBV5-1 ASSLGQGRTEAF
TRBD1 16 . TRBJ2-2 TRBV14 ASSQDTGTESNTGELF
TRBD2 14 . TRBJ2-3 TRBV5-1 ASSFWGSGFTDTQY
. 13 . TRBJ1-6 TRBV28 ASSFLRFRDSPLH
. 14 few TRBJ1-4 TRBV5-1 ASSPRGSSTNEKLF
. 14 . TRBJ1-6 TRBV6-5 ASSYSFLVTGSPLH
TRBD1 14 few TRBJ2-1 TRBV13 ASSLDRGSSYNEQF
TRBD1 14 . TRBJ2-2 TRBV18 ASSPSGTGYTGELF
TRBD1 16 . TRBJ1-6 TRBV2 ASVLGAGTGQGGSPLH
TRBD2 11 . TRBJ2-3 TRBV10-3 AISGREEDTQY
. 11 . TRBJ2-7 TRBV28 ASSFQGLYEQY
TRBD2 14 few TRBJ2-4 TRBV4-1 ASSDLAGRRGNIQY
TRBD2 13 . TRBJ2-1 TRBV19 ASSKLAGVEDEQF
TRBD2 16 . TRBJ2-3 TRBV19 ARTEKDGAGGPPDTQY
. 12 . TRBJ1-1 TRBV11-1 ASSLARENTEAF
TRBD1 15 . TRBJ2-1 TRBV9 ASSASGQGTSYNEQF
TRBD1 12 . TRBJ2-7 TRBV14 ASSQLQGFYEQY
TRBD2 16 . TRBJ2-7 TRBV5-4 ASSLDFSLAGGSYEQY
TRBD2 13 . TRBJ2-1 TRBV28 ASSLPLAGVGEQF
. 10 once TRBJ1-1 TRBV7-9 ASRSGDTEAF
. 10 few TRBJ1-4 TRBV25-1 ASSASDEKLF
. 12 . TRBJ1-1 TRBV4-1 ASSQEALNTEAF
TRBD1 13 once TRBJ1-1 TRBV5-1 ASSLIQGVNTEAF
TRBD2 12 . TRBJ2-7 TRBV27 ASRELAVVGEQY
. 11 . TRBJ2-1 TRBV5-1 ASGVGEMNEQF
. 14 . TRBJ2-7 TRBV4-1 ASSPGQSGSSHEQY
TRBD1 11 . TRBJ1-3 TRBV30 AWSYRGRNTIY
. 11 . TRBJ1-2 TRBV7-9 ASSASANYGYT
. 14 . TRBJ1-5 TRBV19 ASSIDPGVRYQPQH
. 10 . TRBJ2-4 TRBV5-5 ASRSDGDIQY
. 15 . TRBJ2-7 TRBV7-2 ASSLARVARRVGEQY
. 12 . TRBJ1-1 TRBV5-1 ASSYQGRDTEAF
TRBD2 14 . TRBJ2-1 TRBV27 ASSIGLAGAYNEQF
. 11 few TRBJ2-3 TRBV5-5 ASSLTGPDTQY
. 13 . TRBJ2-1 TRBV9 ASSQRGGHLNEQF
. 10 . TRBJ1-2 TRBV5-1 ASSSGQTGYT
TRBD1 13 . TRBJ1-1 TRBV5-4 FRAQGPKENTEAF
TRBD1 12 . TRBJ1-6 TRBV18 ASSPGQGATPLH
. 11 . TRBJ2-1 TRBV5-1 ASSSIDYNEQF
TRBD2 14 . TRBJ2-1 TRBV28 ASRPTTAGGYKEQF
. 12 . TRBJ2-7 TRBV27 ASSLNGLTYEQY
. 10 . TRBJ1-6 TRBV6-5 ASTNGGSPLH
TRBD2 15 few TRBJ2-3 TRBV5-8 ASRSPLSGRVTDTQY
TRBD1 14 . TRBJ1-1 TRBV6-5 ASSYSGTGVGTEAF
. 11 . TRBJ2-7 TRBV5-1 ASSSVASYEQY
. 9 . TRBJ2-7 TRBV27 ASSPGYEQY
. 13 few TRBJ1-5 TRBV27 ASTPTGYSNQPQH